This TCR beta chain was recorded in a study of T cell repertoires in cytomegalovirus infection. TCRdb reprocessed the reads via MiXCR and lists one record per CDR3 protein. The table records fewer than 850,000 distinct CDR3 sequences, about 28% of them present only once. As to this clonotype: Its specificity is unknown.

This receptor was obtained from a human donor in good health (CMV status not recorded). Some clones in this sample may be carry-over from other donors' samples. Source: cultured CD8+ T cells from PBMCs, taken from culture after CMV antigen stimulation.

The CDR3 DNA sequence: TGTGCCAGCAGCTTAGGAACAGGGACTGGGGCCAACGTCCTGACTTTC. Residues: CASSLGTGTGANVLTF. J is TRBJ2-6 and V is TRBV7-6; D possibly corresponds to TRBD1 (6 bases). Germline values: CDR1 SGHVS, CDR2 FNYEAQ. The V end lost 1 base, the J end lost 2 bases, and 9 bases lay between the germline ends. This CDR3 contains 16 residues.